This T cell receptor (beta chain) was documented in a study of shared clonotypes between healthy human individuals. Turning to the study itself: Three plates were used per donor for CD4 naive, three for CD4 memory, two for CD8 naive and one for CD8 memory.

V lost 6 bases and J lost 9, with 6 bases in between. CDR1 and CDR2 (germline): MNHEY, SMNVEV (reference sequence). The CDR3 consists of 11 residues. Study-wide findings and caveats: Four donors held about 5% of naive CD4 clonotypes in common. Larger estimated richness was generally seen in naive subsets than in memory subsets.

To note about this clone: What it binds is not known.

Across several immunoSEQ plates, the genomic DNA of each subset was split evenly. Sequencing was performed with immunoSEQ multiplex PCR; in TCRdb, only in-frame clones are kept and a portion is missing. The sample lists 2 million to 2.5 million clones; approximately 96% were seen once. This receptor was obtained from a man aged 18-30 years in good health. The specimen was naive CD4+ T cells sorted from blood. Subset specified: CD45RA+ positively selected. V usage is TRBV27 and J usage is TRBJ1-6, with D uncertain. CDR3 sequence reads: CASREISPLHF. The CDR3 nucleotides read TGTGCCAGCAGGGAAATTTCACCCCTCCACTTT.